This T cell receptor beta chain was documented in a study of T cell responses to AZD1222 COVID-19 vaccine. Clones were sequenced by immunoSEQ multiplex PCR, and TCRdb holds only the in-frame ones, with some missing. The table includes 130,000 or so clones, around 90% detected once. The length of the CDR3 is 16 residues. The V gene's germline CDR1 is SGDLS and CDR2 YYNGEE. Trimming removed 3 bases at V and 10 bases at J, with 20 bases between. The sequenced sample was peripheral blood, obtained on day 0 of AZD1222 vaccination. The source of this sequence is an adult in good health. The chain uses TRBV9 and TRBJ1-6; maybe TRBD1 (6 bases). This CDR3 reads CASSAQLGGLGSPLHF. In DNA form, the CDR3 reads TGTGCCAGCAGCGCCCAGCTCGGGGGCTTAGGATCACCCCTCCACTTT.